The 17 T cell receptor beta chains in this list originate from one sample, sequenced in a study of OX40 agonist ivuxolimab in advanced cancers. Clones were read by immunoSEQ multiplex PCR, and TCRdb kept only the in-frame ones, dropping some. The profile shows 65,000 to 75,000 clones, about 87% of them singletons. The sequencing here drew on CD4+ or CD8+ T cells sorted from blood, taken in a trial of the OX40 agonist ivuxolimab. The receptor source for this set is an adult with an advanced solid tumor such as melanoma, head and neck, liver or kidney cancer.

This clone was recorded only once. The gene calls are TRBV21-1 and TRBJ2-3. TRBV21-1 is a known pseudogene. There are 15 residues in the CDR3. CDR3 coding DNA: TGTGCCAGCAGCAGGAGGACACTCGCCCCAGATACGCAGTATTTT. The encoded protein is CASSRRTLAPDTQYF.

The gene calls are TRBV29-1 and TRBJ2-5; D possibly corresponds to TRBD1 (5 bases). CDR3 size: 14 residues. V was clipped by 4 bases and J by 4 bases, with 16 bases between them. Germline CDR1 is SQVTM and CDR2 is ANQGSEA. The CDR3 region is CSVVFPGSPETQYF. CDR3 nucleotide sequence: TGCAGCGTTGTTTTCCCAGGGTCTCCAGAGACCCAGTACTTC.

The chain's CDR3 is CASSLARGVTDTQYF. Here the CDR3 DNA reads TGCGCCAGCAGCTTGGCCAGGGGGGTCACAGATACGCAGTATTTT. The rearrangement joins TRBV5-1 to TRBJ2-3, with D possibly TRBD1 on 7 matching bases. The length of the CDR3 is 15 residues. CDR1 and CDR2 (germline): SGHRS, YFSETQ. V lost 0 bases, J lost 2 bases, and 10 bases lay in between.

This clone was seen only once. The chain carries TRBV5-6 and TRBJ1-5, with D hard to call. Germline V gene lookup returns CDR1 SGHDT and CDR2 YYEEEE. V lost 2 bases and J 2 bases, leaving 11 bases between the germline ends. The CDR3 is made up of 15 amino acids. As DNA, the CDR3 is TGTGCCAGCAGCTTATCAGGCTGGGGCAATCAGCCCCAGCATTTT. This gives the protein CASSLSGWGNQPQHF.

This clone occurred once. Other DNA sequences from this sample encode an identical CDR3 as well. The V call is TRBV5-1, the J call TRBJ1-5, with D unclear. Trimming stripped 0 bases from V and 0 bases from J, with 1 base between. Per the germline V gene, CDR1 is SGHRS and CDR2 is YFSETQ. CDR3 length equals 13 residues. The CDR3 nucleotides read TGCGCCAGCAGCTTGGATAGCAATCAGCCCCAGCATTTT. This codes for CASSLDSNQPQHF.

This clone has a handful of counts. The chain couples TRBV6-6 to TRBJ1-4; D gene unclear. The CDR3 sequence is 13 residues long. Trimming removed 0 bases from V and 13 bases from J, with 12 bases in between. Per the germline V gene, CDR1 is MNHNY and CDR2 is SVGAGI (reference sequence). This chain's CDR3 is CASSYSQGTRLFF. In nucleotides, the CDR3 is TGTGCCAGCAGTTACTCGCAAGGCACCCGACTGTTTTTT.

The rearrangement uses TRBV28 and TRBJ1-1; perhaps TRBD1 as D (5 bases). Germline loops: CDR1 MDHEN, CDR2 SYDVKM. V lost 6 bases and J 0 bases, leaving 8 bases between the germline ends. The CDR3 is 13 residues long. The CDR3 protein is CASRQAMNTEAFF. CDR3 sequence (DNA): TGTGCCAGCAGACAGGCAATGAACACTGAAGCTTTCTTT.

The chain has TRBV18 and TRBJ1-4; tentative D call: TRBD1 (5 bases). V lost 0 bases and J 1 base, leaving 12 bases between the germline ends. This CDR3 comprises 17 residues. The V gene's germline CDR1 is KGHSH and CDR2 LQKENI. The CDR3, as DNA: TGTGCCAGCTCACCACCGGGGGTGAGGGGAACTAATGAAAAACTGTTTTTT. It translates to CASSPPGVRGTNEKLFF.

The chain combines TRBV6-5 with TRBJ1-6; D is undetermined. The CDR3 covers 13 residues. Germline V gives CDR1 MNHEY, CDR2 SVGAGI. Trimming took 6 bases from V and 7 from J, leaving 10 bases between them. CDR3 sequence (DNA): TGTGCCAGCAGAGGGCTTACAAATTCACCCCTCCACTTT. It specifies CASRGLTNSPLHF.

The chain is built from TRBV9 and TRBJ1-1; 9 nucleotides line up with TRBD1. V was clipped by 4 bases and J by 3 bases; unmatched bases: 7. The CDR3 has 15 residues. The germline gives CDR1 SGDLS, CDR2 YYNGEE. This CDR3 reads CASSSTGGAYTEAFF. The CDR3, as DNA: TGTGCCAGCAGCTCCACAGGGGGCGCGTACACTGAAGCTTTCTTT.

This clone has just one count. The J gene is TRBJ1-1, the V gene TRBV6-1; no clear D. The CDR3 contains 13 residues. Trimming took 6 bases from V and 0 from J, leaving 8 bases between them. The germline CDR1 and CDR2 sequences are MNHNS and SASEGT. CDR3 in amino acids: CASSGPLNTEAFF. CDR3 DNA sequence: TGTGCCAGCAGCGGTCCCTTGAACACTGAAGCTTTCTTT.

This clone showed up just a few times. J is TRBJ2-3 and V is TRBV2, with D perhaps TRBD1 (6 bases). In germline, CDR1 is SNHLY, CDR2 FYNNEI. The ends were cut back, 3 bases at V and 3 bases at J, with 10 bases in the middle. CDR3 length equals 14 residues. The CDR3 loop reads CASSERTETDTQYF. The CDR3 nucleotides are TGTGCCAGCAGTGAGAGGACAGAGACAGATACGCAGTATTTT.

The chain recombines TRBV5-6 with TRBJ2-3, with no clear D. Germline V lookup: CDR1 SGHDT, CDR2 YYEEEE. The CDR3 totals 12 residues. Trimming removed 1 base at V and 6 bases at J, with 6 bases between. CDR3 residues: CASSLFLDTQYF. CDR3 DNA sequence: TGTGCCAGCAGCTTGTTCTTGGATACGCAGTATTTT.

The chain links TRBV6-1 to TRBJ2-7, with 7 bases that match TRBD1. The CDR3 sequence is 13 residues long. Trimming removed 10 bases from V and 3 bases from J; junction bases left unmatched: 9. Germline values: CDR1 MNHNS, CDR2 SASEGT. CDR3 DNA sequence: TGTGCCATCGAAGACAGGGTCCTCTACGAGCAGTACTTC. It specifies CAIEDRVLYEQYF.

As to this clone: Different DNA sequences within this sample yield the same CDR3. The rearrangement uses TRBV5-1 and TRBJ2-1; D might be TRBD1 or TRBD2, each matching 5 bases. The germline V gene has CDR1 SGHRS and CDR2 YFSETQ. The CDR3 runs 15 residues. The V gene lost 0 bases and the J gene lost 0 bases, with 7 bases spanning the gap. Here the CDR3 DNA reads TGCGCCAGCAGCTTGGGTGGGGGCTCCTACAATGAGCAGTTCTTC. Its translation: CASSLGGGSYNEQFF.

V and J are TRBV27 and TRBJ2-7, with 10 nucleotides matching TRBD2. The V and J ends lost 6 bases and 5 bases, in that order; junction bases with no gene match: 10. The CDR3 loop spans 15 amino acids. Germline CDR1 and CDR2: MNHEY and SMNVEV (reference sequence). The CDR3 coding sequence is TGTGCCAGCAGGTTTCGTCGAGCGGGGGGGGACGAGCAGTACTTC. Its protein is CASRFRRAGGDEQYF.

CDR3 in amino acids: CAWIRGTDLNSPLHF. In DNA form, the CDR3 reads TGTGCCTGGATACGAGGGACAGACCTTAATTCACCCCTCCACTTT. The rearrangement uses TRBV30 and TRBJ1-6; 7 nucleotides align to TRBD1. The CDR3 is 15 residues long. Germline assignment: CDR1 GTSNPN and CDR2 SVGIG (reference sequence). Trimming took 4 bases from V and 6 from J; bases not matched to a gene: 9. Full variable domain (rest looked up from reference TRBV30 and TRBJ1-6): SQTIHQWPATLVQPVGSPLSLECTVEGTSNPNLYWYRQAAGRGLQLLFYSVGIGQISSEVPQNLSASRPQDRQFILSSKKLLLSDSGFYLCAWIRGTDLNSPLHFGNGTRLTVT.